This TCR beta chain was retrieved from a study of T cell changes during pregnancy in multiple sclerosis. Sequenced by immunoSEQ multiplex PCR; TCRdb stores in-frame clones only, minus some. The repertoire includes approximately 74,000 clones, around 92% of them detected once, and under 3% sits in the top ten. The germline V gene has CDR1 MNHEY and CDR2 SVGAGI. V dropped 9 bases and J dropped 4; count of bases not matched to a gene: 2. The CDR3 runs to 11 residues. The rearrangement joins TRBV6-5 to TRBJ2-5; 7 bases match TRBD1. The sample was peripheral blood, taken before pregnancy. This clonotype was sampled from a female donor with multiple sclerosis, enrolled in a pregnancy study. The CDR3 DNA follows: TGTGCCAGTGGGACAGCAGAGACCCAGTACTTC. Its translation: CASGTAETQYF.